The 20 T cell receptor beta chains below all came from one sample that was sequenced in a study of tumor and adjacent non-tumor tissue in lung cancer (dated by TCRdb to the late 2010s). The library relied on multiplex PCR. Instrument used: Illumina HiSeq 2500. Following protocols modified from ARM-PCR, the researchers constructed TCRbeta libraries through three rounds of nested PCR with primers (Table S4). In-frame beta chains were kept once TCRdb had trimmed the public reads at Q25 with fastp and called clones with MiXCR. Merged by CDR3 protein, the rows form single entries marked with the most common genes and DNA. For this sample the table gives more than 95,000 distinct CDR3 sequences, of which 66% were detected only once. The ten largest clones capture more than 10% of the sample. RNA was extracted from bulk unsorted tissue and checked for quality with a NanoDrop ND-1000 and an Agilent 2100.

The sample consisted of lung tumor tissue. These receptors all stem from a man aged 30 to 45 with non-small cell lung cancer.

This chain uses TRBV18 with TRBJ1-2; D is perhaps TRBD1 (6 bases). CDR1 is KGHSH and CDR2 is LQKENI in the germline V gene. The CDR3 is made up of 15 amino acids. V lost 5 bases, J lost 3 bases, and 16 bases lay in between. The CDR3 bases are TGTGCCAGCTCAACCTACAGGGAGGGGGACTATGGCTACACCTTC. This codes for CASSTYREGDYGYTF.

This clonotype was counted once. The germline gene is not matched at one end of the junction; a read error may be the cause. The V call is TRBV5-1, the J call TRBJ2-7, with 7 nucleotides matching TRBD1. Germline CDR1 reads SGHRS; CDR2 reads YFSETQ. The CDR3 covers 15 residues. CDR3 in amino acids: CTSSLGATGVSEQYF. In DNA form, the CDR3 reads TGCACCAGCAGCTTGGGGGCTACAGGGGTCAGCGAGCAGTACTTC. The full variable domain, in which reference TRBV5-1 and TRBJ2-7 provide the parts outside the CDR3, is KAGVTQTPRYLIKTRGQQVTLSCSPISGHRSVSWYQQTPGQGLQFLFEYFSETQRNKGNFPGRFSGRQFSNSRSEMNVSTLELGDSALYLCTSSLGATGVSEQYFGPGTRLTVT.

With respect to this clonotype: A much larger clone lies a single base off, so this may be a read error. CDR3 coding DNA: TGCGCCAGCAACCACCTGAGTGGCAGGGGGGGGGCCAAAAACATTCAGTACTTC. It is translated as CASNHLSGRGGAKNIQYF. The chain joins TRBV4-1 to TRBJ2-4; D is perhaps TRBD1 or TRBD2 (7 bases each). Germline assignment: CDR1 MGHRA and CDR2 YSYEKL. The CDR3 has 18 amino acids. V was cut by 7 bases and J by 1 base, with 23 bases left in between.

The rearrangement links TRBV4-1 to TRBJ1-2; possibly TRBD1 for D (6 bases). This CDR3 spans 17 amino acids. Germline values: CDR1 MGHRA, CDR2 YSYEKL. The V end lost 1 base, the J end lost 5 bases, and 20 bases lay between the germline ends. The DNA for the CDR3 is TGCGCCAGCAGCCAAGTAGGGGGAGGGAAGGGGCCTTATGGCTACACCTTC. Translation: CASSQVGGGKGPYGYTF.

In regard to this clonotype: As the CDR3 is not closed by the conserved phenylalanine or tryptophan, this likely results from a read error. The DNA is left out, because the CDR3 cannot be placed on it with certainty; the CDR3 is given as TCRdb lists it. The CDR3 reads CAISDWGPTNTGELVL. The chain recombines TRBV10-3 with TRBJ2-2; the D segment call TRBD1 is taken from the table without a DNA check. The CDR3 is 16 residues long, ends included. From germline, CDR1 is ENHRY and CDR2 SYGVKD.

About this clonotype: The CDR3 does not close with the conserved phenylalanine or tryptophan, likely indicating a read error. V gene TRBV12-3 or TRBV12-4 combines with J gene TRBJ1-2; D is uncertain. The CDR3 sequence is 11 residues long. Between the trimmed V and J ends, which lost 5 bases and 9 bases, there was a span of 10 bases. DNA for the CDR3: TGTGCCAGCAGTCATGGGATCTGCTACACCTTA. Amino acid sequence: CASSHGICYTL.

The chain is built from TRBV6-5 and TRBJ1-1; D call uncertain. The germline gives CDR1 MNHEY, CDR2 SVGAGI. V was trimmed by 0 bases and J by 10 bases, leaving 12 bases between them. This CDR3 is built from 13 residues. In DNA form, the CDR3 reads TGTGCCAGCAGTTACTCCAACTCACGACGAGCTTTCTTT. This translates into CASSYSNSRRAFF.

Concerning this clonotype: This CDR3 is missing its conserved last phenylalanine or tryptophan, likely due to a read error. This chain connects TRBV20-1 to TRBJ2-1; maybe TRBD1 (6 bases). This CDR3 region has 15 residues. CDR1 DFQATT and CDR2 SNEGSKA come from the germline V gene (reference sequence). The CDR3: CRARDARDTYNEQFL. As DNA, the CDR3 is TGCAGAGCTAGAGATGCCCGGGACACCTACAATGAGCAGTTCCTC.

For the CDR3, the DNA is TGCAGCGTCTCCCGGGGAGGATACACCGGAGTGCTGTTTTTT. Translation gives CSVSRGGYTGVLFF. The V gene is TRBV29-1, the J gene TRBJ2-2; D is possibly TRBD2 (6 bases). Between the trimmed V and J ends, which lost 6 bases and 13 bases, there was a span of 24 bases. The CDR3 covers 14 residues. Per the germline V gene, CDR1 is SQVTM and CDR2 is ANQGSEA.

V and J are TRBV30 and TRBJ2-3; unclear D gene. V lost 4 bases to trimming and J lost 2 bases, with 16 bases between them. This CDR3 is 15 amino acids long. CDR1 GTSNPN and CDR2 SVGIG come from the germline V gene (reference sequence). The CDR3 sequence is CAWINGANYTDTQYF. DNA for the CDR3: TGTGCCTGGATCAACGGTGCGAATTACACAGATACGCAGTATTTT.

The chain couples TRBV12-3 or TRBV12-4 to TRBJ1-4; D not resolved. The CDR3 covers 13 residues. Trimming left V 3 bases short and J 8 bases short, with 10 bases between. CDR3: CASSFRGDEKLFF. Here the CDR3 DNA reads TGTGCCAGCAGTTTTCGGGGTGACGAAAAACTGTTTTTT.

This sequence joins TRBV5-1 and TRBJ1-3; D not certain. The germline gives CDR1 SGHRS, CDR2 YFSETQ. Between the trimmed V and J ends, which lost 4 bases and 4 bases, there was a span of 15 bases. The CDR3 runs to 15 residues. For the CDR3, the DNA is TGCGCCAGCAGCCTGGGCGGGAGCTGGGGAAACACCATATATTTT. Translating gives CASSLGGSWGNTIYF.

In the case of this clonotype: An end of the junction differs from the germline gene, which may be a read error. V usage is TRBV11-2 and J usage is TRBJ2-2; 7 bases match TRBD1. The germline CDR1 and CDR2 sequences are SGHAT and FQNNGV. The length of the CDR3 is 16 residues. The CDR3 spells CASSPGTVLNTGELFF. The DNA of the CDR3 is TGTGCCAGCAGCCCCGGGACAGTACTAAACACAGGGGAGCTATTTTTT. The full variable domain, rest sourced from reference TRBV11-2 and TRBJ2-2, is EAGVAQSPRYKIIEKRQSVAFWCNPISGHATLYWYQQILGQGPKLLIQFQNNGVVDDSQLPKDRFSAERLKGVDSTLKIQPAKLEDSAVYLCASSPGTVLNTGELFFGEGSRLTVL.

With respect to this clonotype: A single base separates this from a much larger clone, so it may be a read error. This chain's CDR3 is CTSSQDGLSQETQYF. The CDR3 DNA sequence: TGCACCAGCAGCCAAGATGGGCTATCCCAAGAGACCCAGTACTTC. The chain is built from TRBV4-1 and TRBJ2-5; D gene unclear. The CDR3 runs 15 residues. In germline, CDR1 is MGHRA, CDR2 YSYEKL.

Comment on this clonotype: One end of the junction fails to match germline, which may point to a read error. This sequence joins TRBV5-6 and TRBJ2-7, with 7 nucleotides matching TRBD1. The germline V gene encodes CDR1 SGHDT and CDR2 YYEEEE. This CDR3 has 14 amino acids. CDR3 sequence: CTSSSQQGNYEQYF. The CDR3 DNA reads as TGTACCAGCAGCTCGCAACAGGGGAACTACGAGCAGTACTTC.

The gene calls are TRBV11-1 and TRBJ2-2; 7 bases fit TRBD1. The CDR3 runs to 19 residues. V shed 5 bases and J 12 bases; nucleotides not matched to a gene: 27. CDR1 is SGHAT and CDR2 is FQDESV in the germline V gene (reference sequence). In DNA form, the CDR3 reads TGTGCCAGCAGCCTAATGCTAGGGGGCGGTTCACCGTCCACTGGGAAGCTGTTTTTT. Translation gives CASSLMLGGGSPSTGKLFF.

As regards this clonotype: Without the conserved terminal phenylalanine or tryptophan, this CDR3 likely stems from a read error. The chain carries TRBV11-2 and TRBJ2-3; D tentatively reads TRBD1 or TRBD2 (5 bases each). Germline assignment: CDR1 SGHAT and CDR2 FQNNGV. This CDR3 comprises 14 residues. Trimming cost V 9 bases and J 4 bases, with 17 bases left between them. As DNA, the CDR3 is TGTGCCAGTAGCACCAGGGTGAGGGCAGATACGCAGTATCTT. It encodes CASSTRVRADTQYL.

Turning to this clonotype: This may arise from a read error, as a much more abundant clone is one base away. V gene TRBV12-3 or TRBV12-4 combines with J gene TRBJ1-2; 8 bases line up with TRBD1. The CDR3 length is 13 residues. The CDR3 is CASSWTGNYDYTF. The CDR3 bases are TGTGCCAGCAGTTGGACAGGGAACTATGACTACACCTTC.

A note on this clonotype: Its ends do not fully match the called genes, so a read error is possible. The chain uses TRBV11-3 and TRBJ2-5, with 10 bases identical to TRBD2. CDR1 is SGHNT and CDR2 is YENEEA in the germline V gene. CDR3 length: 15 amino acids. The CDR3 spells CASSLKAGGQEAQYF. In DNA, the CDR3 is TGCGCCAGCAGCTTAAAAGCGGGAGGGCAAGAGGCCCAGTACTTC.

The rearrangement uses TRBV14 and TRBJ2-2; 10 positions agree with TRBD1. The germline gives CDR1 SGHDN, CDR2 FVKESK. This CDR3 is built from 15 residues. With V trimmed by 4 bases and J by 4 bases, 3 bases remained unmatched. The CDR3 coding sequence is TGTGCCAGCAGCCCCCGGGACAGGGGCACCGGGGAGCTGTTTTTT. Encoded protein: CASSPRDRGTGELFF.